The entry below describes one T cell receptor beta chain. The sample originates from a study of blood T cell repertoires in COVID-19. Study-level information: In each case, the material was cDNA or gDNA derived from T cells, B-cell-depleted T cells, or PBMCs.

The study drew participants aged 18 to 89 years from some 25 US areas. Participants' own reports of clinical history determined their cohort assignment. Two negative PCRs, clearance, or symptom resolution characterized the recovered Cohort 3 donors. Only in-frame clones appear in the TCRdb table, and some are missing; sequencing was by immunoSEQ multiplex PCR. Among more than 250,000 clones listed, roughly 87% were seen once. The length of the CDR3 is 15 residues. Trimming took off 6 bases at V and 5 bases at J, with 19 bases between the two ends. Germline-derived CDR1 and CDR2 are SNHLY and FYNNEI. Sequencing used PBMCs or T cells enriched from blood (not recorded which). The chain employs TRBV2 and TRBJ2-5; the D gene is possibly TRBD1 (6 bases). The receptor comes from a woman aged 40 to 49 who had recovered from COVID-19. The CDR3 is CASSDDRLTGETQYF. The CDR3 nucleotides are TGTGCCAGCAGCGACGACAGGCTCACCGGGGAGACCCAGTACTTC.